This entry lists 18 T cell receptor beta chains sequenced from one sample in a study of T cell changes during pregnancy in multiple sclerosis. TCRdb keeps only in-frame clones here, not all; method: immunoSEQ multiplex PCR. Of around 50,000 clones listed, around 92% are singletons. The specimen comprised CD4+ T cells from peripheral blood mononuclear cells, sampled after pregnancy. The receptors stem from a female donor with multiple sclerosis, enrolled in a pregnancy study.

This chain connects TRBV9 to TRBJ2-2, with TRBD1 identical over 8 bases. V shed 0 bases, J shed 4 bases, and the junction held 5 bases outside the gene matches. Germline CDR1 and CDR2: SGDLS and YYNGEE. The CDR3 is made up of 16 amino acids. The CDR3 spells CASSVGPGGATGELFF. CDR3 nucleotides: TGTGCCAGCAGCGTAGGGCCAGGGGGCGCCACCGGGGAGCTGTTTTTT.

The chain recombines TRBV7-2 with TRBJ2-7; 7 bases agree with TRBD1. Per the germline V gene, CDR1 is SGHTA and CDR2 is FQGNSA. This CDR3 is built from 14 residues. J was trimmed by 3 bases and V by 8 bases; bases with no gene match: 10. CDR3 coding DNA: TGTGCCAGCCGTAACAGGGGCCGGGGCTACGAGCAGTACTTC. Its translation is CASRNRGRGYEQYF.

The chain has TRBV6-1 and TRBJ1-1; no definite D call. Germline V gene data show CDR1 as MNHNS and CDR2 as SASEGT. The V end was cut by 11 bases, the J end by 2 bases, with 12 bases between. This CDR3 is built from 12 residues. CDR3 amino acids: CAARPFNTEAFF. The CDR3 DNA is TGTGCCGCCAGGCCCTTTAACACTGAAGCTTTCTTT.

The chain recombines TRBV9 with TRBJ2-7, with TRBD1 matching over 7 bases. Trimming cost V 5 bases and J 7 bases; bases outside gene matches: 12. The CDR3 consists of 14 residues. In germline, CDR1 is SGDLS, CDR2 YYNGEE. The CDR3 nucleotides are TGTGCCAGCAGTTTTACCGGGACAGACCCAGAGCAGTACTTC. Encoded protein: CASSFTGTDPEQYF.

CDR3 in DNA: TGCACATACCCCAGGGGAAGTTCCAAAAACATTCAGTACTTC. Amino acids: CTYPRGSSKNIQYF. The rearrangement joins TRBV29-1 to TRBJ2-4; TRBD1 might be the D (6 bases). Germline loops: CDR1 SQVTM, CDR2 ANQGSEA. The CDR3 totals 14 residues.

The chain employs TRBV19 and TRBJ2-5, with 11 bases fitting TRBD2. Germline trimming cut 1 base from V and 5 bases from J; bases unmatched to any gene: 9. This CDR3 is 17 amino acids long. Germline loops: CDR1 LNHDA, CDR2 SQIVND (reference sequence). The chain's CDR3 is CASSIGVSGGASETQYF. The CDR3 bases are TGTGCCAGTAGTATAGGAGTTAGCGGGGGGGCCTCGGAGACCCAGTACTTC.

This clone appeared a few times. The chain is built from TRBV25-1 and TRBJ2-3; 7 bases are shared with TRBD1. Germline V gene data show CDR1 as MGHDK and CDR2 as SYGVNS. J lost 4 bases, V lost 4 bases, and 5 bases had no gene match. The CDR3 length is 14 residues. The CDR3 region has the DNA TGTGCCAGCAGTGGACAGGGAGAATCAGATACGCAGTATTTT. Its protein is CASSGQGESDTQYF.

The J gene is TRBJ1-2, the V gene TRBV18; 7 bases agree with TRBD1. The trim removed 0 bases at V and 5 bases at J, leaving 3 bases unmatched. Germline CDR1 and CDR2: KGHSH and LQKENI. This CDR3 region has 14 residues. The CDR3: CASSPPGRGYGYTF. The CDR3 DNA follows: TGTGCCAGCTCACCACCGGGCAGGGGGTATGGCTACACCTTC.

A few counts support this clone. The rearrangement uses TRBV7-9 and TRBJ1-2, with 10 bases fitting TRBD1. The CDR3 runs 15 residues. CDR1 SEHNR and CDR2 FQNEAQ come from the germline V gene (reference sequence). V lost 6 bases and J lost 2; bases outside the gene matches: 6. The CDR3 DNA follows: TGTGCCAGCAGTCTCGGACAGGGGGGGAACTATGGCTACACCTTC. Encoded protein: CASSLGQGGNYGYTF.

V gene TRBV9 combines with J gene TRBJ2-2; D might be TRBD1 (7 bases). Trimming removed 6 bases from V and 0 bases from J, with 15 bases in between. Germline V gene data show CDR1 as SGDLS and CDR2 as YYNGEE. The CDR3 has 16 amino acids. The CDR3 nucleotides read TGTGCCAGCACCGGGAGACAGGGATCGAACACCGGGGAGCTGTTTTTT. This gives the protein CASTGRQGSNTGELFF.

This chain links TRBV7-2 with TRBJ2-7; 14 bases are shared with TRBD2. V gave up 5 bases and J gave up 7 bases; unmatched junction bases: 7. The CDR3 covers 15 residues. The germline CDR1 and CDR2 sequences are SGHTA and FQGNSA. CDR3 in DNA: TGTGCCAGCAGCCTAGGACTAGCGGGGGGCTTAGAGCAGTACTTC. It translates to CASSLGLAGGLEQYF. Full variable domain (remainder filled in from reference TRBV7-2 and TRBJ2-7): GAGVSQSPSNKVTEKGKDVELRCDPISGHTALYWYRQSLGQGLEFLIYFQGNSAPDKSGLPSDRFSAERTGGSVSTLTIQRTQQEDSAVYLCASSLGLAGGLEQYFGPGTRLTVT.

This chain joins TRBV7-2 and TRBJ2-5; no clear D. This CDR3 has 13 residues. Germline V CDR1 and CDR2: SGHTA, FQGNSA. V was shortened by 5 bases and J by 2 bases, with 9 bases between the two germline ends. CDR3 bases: TGTGCCAGCAGCCGGAGCGTTCAAGAGACCCAGTACTTC. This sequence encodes CASSRSVQETQYF. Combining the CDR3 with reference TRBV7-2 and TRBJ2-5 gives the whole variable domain GAGVSQSPSNKVTEKGKDVELRCDPISGHTALYWYRQSLGQGLEFLIYFQGNSAPDKSGLPSDRFSAERTGGSVSTLTIQRTQQEDSAVYLCASSRSVQETQYFGPGTRLLVL.

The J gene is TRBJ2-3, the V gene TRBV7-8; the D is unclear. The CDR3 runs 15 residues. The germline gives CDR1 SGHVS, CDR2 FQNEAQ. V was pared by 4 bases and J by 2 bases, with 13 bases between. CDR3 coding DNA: TGTGCCAGCAGCTACGGAGATGCCGCCACAGATACGCAGTATTTT. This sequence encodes CASSYGDAATDTQYF. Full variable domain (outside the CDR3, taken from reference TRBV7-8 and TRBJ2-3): GAGVSQSPRYKVAKRGQDVALRCDPISGHVSLFWYQQALGQGPEFLTYFQNEAQLDKSGLPSDRFFAERPEGSVSTLKIQRTQQEDSAVYLCASSYGDAATDTQYFGPGTRLTVL.

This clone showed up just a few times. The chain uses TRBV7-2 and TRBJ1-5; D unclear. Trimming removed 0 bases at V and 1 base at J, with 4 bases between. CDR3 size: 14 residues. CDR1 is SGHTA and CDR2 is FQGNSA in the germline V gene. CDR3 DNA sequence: TGTGCCAGCAGCTTAGCACGGAGCAATCAGCCCCAGCATTTT. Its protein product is CASSLARSNQPQHF.

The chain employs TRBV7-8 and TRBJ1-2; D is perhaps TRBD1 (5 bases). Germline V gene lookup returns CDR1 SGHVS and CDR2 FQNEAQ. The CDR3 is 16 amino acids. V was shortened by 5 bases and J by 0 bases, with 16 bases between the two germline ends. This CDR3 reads CASSTLGGLANYGYTF. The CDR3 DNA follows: TGTGCCAGCAGCACTTTGGGGGGTTTAGCTAACTATGGCTACACCTTC.

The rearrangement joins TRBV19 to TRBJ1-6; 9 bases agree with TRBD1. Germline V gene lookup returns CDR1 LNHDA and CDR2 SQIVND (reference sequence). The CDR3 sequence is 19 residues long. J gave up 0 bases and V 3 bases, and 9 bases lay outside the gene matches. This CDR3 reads CASSIGQGRPSSYNSPLHF. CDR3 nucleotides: TGTGCCAGTAGTATTGGACAGGGGCGGCCAAGCTCCTATAATTCACCCCTCCACTTT. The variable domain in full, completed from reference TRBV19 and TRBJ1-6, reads DGGITQSPKYLFRKEGQNVTLSCEQNLNHDAMYWYRQDPGQGLRLIYYSQIVNDFQKGDIAEGYSVSREKKESFPLTVTSAQKNPTAFYLCASSIGQGRPSSYNSPLHFGNGTRLTVT.

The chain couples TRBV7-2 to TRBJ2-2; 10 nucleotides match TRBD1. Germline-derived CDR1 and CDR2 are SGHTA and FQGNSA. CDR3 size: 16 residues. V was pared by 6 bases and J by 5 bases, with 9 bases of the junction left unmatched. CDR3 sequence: CASRPTGTGDTGELFF. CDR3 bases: TGTGCCAGCAGGCCTACCGGGACAGGGGATACCGGGGAGCTGTTTTTT.

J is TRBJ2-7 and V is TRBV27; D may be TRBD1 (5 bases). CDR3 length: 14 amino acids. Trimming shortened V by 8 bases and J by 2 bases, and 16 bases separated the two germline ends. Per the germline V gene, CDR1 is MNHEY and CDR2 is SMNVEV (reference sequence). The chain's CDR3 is CASSLEQGAYEQYF. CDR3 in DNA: TGTGCCAGCTCTCTAGAACAAGGGGCCTACGAGCAGTACTTC.